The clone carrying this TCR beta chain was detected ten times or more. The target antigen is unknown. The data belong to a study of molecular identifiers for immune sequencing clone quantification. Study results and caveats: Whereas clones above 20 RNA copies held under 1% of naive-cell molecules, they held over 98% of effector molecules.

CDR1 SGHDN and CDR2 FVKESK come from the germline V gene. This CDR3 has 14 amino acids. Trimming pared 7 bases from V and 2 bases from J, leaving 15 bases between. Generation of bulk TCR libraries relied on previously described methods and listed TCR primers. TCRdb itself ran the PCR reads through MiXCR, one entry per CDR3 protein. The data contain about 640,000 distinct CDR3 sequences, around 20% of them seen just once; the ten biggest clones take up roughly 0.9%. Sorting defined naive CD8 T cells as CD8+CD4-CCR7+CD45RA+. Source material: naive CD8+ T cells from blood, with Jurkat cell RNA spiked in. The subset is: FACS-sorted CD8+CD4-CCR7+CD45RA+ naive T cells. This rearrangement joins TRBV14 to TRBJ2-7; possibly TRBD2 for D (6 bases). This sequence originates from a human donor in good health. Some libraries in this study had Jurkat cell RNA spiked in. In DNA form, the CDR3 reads TGTGCCAGCACCCCCGCCGGGAGAACCTACGAGCAGTACTTC. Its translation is CASTPAGRTYEQYF. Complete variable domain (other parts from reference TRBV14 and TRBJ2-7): EAGVTQFPSHSVIEKGQTVTLRCDPISGHDNLYWYRRVMGKEIKFLLHFVKESKQDESGMPNNRFLAERTGGTYSTLKVQPAELEDSGVYFCASTPAGRTYEQYFGPGTRLTVT.